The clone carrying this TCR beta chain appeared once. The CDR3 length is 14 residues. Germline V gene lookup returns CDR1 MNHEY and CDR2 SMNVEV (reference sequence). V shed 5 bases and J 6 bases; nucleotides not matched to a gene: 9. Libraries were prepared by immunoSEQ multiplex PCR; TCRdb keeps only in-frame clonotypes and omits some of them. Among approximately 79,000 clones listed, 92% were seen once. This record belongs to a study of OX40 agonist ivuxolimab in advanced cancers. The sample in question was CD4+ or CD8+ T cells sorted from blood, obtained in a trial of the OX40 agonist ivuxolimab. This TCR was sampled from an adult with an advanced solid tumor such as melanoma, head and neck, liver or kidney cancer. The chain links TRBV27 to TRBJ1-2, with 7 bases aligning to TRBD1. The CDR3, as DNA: TGTGCCAGCAGTCGACTTGCAGGGGGGCATGGCTACACCTTC. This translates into CASSRLAGGHGYTF.